These 4 T cell receptor beta chains were sequenced from one sample in a study of blood T cell repertoires in COVID-19. Using immunoSEQ multiplex PCR, the repertoire was profiled, and TCRdb retains in-frame clones only, with some absent. The table has about 100,000 clones, around four fifths seen once. The material sequenced was peripheral blood. The receptors originated from a man between 45 and 60 years old with active or convalescent COVID-19.

The chain joins TRBV6-2 or TRBV6-3 to TRBJ1-4; 9 bases align to TRBD1. V was clipped by 4 bases and J by 3 bases; unmatched bases: 6. The CDR3 is 16 amino acids. From germline, CDR1 is MNHEY and CDR2 SVGEGT. This chain's CDR3 is CASSFGTGKANEKLFF. The CDR3 bases are TGTGCCAGCAGTTTCGGGACAGGGAAGGCTAATGAAAAACTGTTTTTT.

The J gene is TRBJ1-4, the V gene TRBV7-9; TRBD1 aligns across 8 bases. The V and J ends lost 5 bases and 0 bases, in that order; junction bases with no gene match: 2. Germline CDR1 reads SEHNR; CDR2 reads FQNEAQ (reference sequence). The CDR3 length is 15 residues. The CDR3 DNA is TGTGCCAGCAGCGACAGGGGATCAACTAATGAAAAACTGTTTTTT. It encodes CASSDRGSTNEKLFF.

This clone was seen only once. The rearrangement joins TRBV7-9 to TRBJ2-3; the D is unclear. Germline V lookup: CDR1 SEHNR, CDR2 FQNEAQ (reference sequence). Trimming pared 0 bases from V and 0 bases from J, leaving 7 bases between. The CDR3 extends over 15 amino acids. CDR3 region: CASSLARSSTDTQYF. CDR3 nucleotides: TGTGCCAGCAGCTTAGCCCGGAGTAGCACAGATACGCAGTATTTT.

This clone was observed a single time. The junction differs from germline at one of its ends, possibly a read error. The rearrangement links TRBV27 to TRBJ2-7, with D unresolved. This CDR3 comprises 13 residues. Germline CDR1 is MNHEY and CDR2 is SMNVEV (reference sequence). The CDR3 region has the DNA TGTGCCCGCAGTTTAAAATTTCGCTACGAGCAGTACTTC. Amino acids: CARSLKFRYEQYF.